The text below deals with one TCR beta chain. The sample is drawn from a study of OX40 agonist ivuxolimab in advanced cancers. Study-wide context: Hepatocellular carcinoma, melanoma, renal cell or head and neck cancer affected the dose-escalation patients.

The germline gives CDR1 MDHEN, CDR2 SYDVKM. This CDR3 contains 14 residues. Trimming removed 3 bases at V and 8 bases at J, with 14 bases between. Sequencing was performed with immunoSEQ multiplex PCR; in TCRdb, only in-frame clones are kept and a portion is missing. The sample lists some 74,000 clones; under 85% were seen once. The clonotype originates from an adult with an advanced solid tumor such as melanoma, head and neck, liver or kidney cancer. This specimen consisted of CD4+ or CD8+ T cells sorted from blood, obtained in a trial of the OX40 agonist ivuxolimab. This rearrangement joins TRBV28 to TRBJ2-4; D possibly matches TRBD1 or TRBD2 (5 bases each). The CDR3 DNA reads as TGTGCCAGCAGTTTGACCGGGACGACGGACATTCAGTACTTC. Amino acids: CASSLTGTTDIQYF.